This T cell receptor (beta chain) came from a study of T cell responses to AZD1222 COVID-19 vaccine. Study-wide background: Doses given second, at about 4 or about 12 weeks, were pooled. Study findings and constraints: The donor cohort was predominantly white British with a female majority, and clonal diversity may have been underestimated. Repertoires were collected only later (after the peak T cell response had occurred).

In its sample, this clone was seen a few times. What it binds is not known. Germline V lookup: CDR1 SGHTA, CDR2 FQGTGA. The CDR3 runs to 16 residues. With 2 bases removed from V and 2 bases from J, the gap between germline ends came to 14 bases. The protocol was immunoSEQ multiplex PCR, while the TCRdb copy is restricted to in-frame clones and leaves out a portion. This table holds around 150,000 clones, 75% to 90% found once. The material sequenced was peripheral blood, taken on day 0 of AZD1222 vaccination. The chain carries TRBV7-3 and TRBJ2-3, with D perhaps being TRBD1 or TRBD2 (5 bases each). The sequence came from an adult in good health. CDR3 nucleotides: TGTGCCAGCAGCTTAGGGGCAGGGACCTTCACAGATACGCAGTATTTT. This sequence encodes CASSLGAGTFTDTQYF.